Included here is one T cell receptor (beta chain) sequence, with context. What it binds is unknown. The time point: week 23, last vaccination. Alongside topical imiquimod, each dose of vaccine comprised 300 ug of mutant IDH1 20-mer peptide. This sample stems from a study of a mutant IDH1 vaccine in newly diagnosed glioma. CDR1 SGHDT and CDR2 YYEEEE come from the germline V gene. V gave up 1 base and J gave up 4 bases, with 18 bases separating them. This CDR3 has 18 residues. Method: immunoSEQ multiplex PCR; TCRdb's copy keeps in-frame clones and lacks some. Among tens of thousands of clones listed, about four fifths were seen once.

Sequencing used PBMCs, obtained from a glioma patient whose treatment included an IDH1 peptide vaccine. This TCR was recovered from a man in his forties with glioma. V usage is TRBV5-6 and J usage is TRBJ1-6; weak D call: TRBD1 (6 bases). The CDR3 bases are TGTGCCAGCAGCTTGCCCCCCCACAGGGAGGGTTATAATTCACCCCTCCACTTT. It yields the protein CASSLPPHREGYNSPLHF.